Listed below are T cell receptor beta chains from one sample, sequenced in a study of shared clonotypes between healthy human individuals. The method was immunoSEQ multiplex PCR; TCRdb's version includes in-frame clones alone and lacks a portion of them. This sample has about 2 million clones, with about 95% found just once. Sequencing was carried out using naive CD8+ T cells sorted from blood. The source of these receptors is a man aged 18 to 30 in good health. CDR3s include the opening cysteine and the closing phenylalanine or tryptophan. Each record gives: J gene, V gene, D gene, CDR3 length, clone size, CDR3 DNA, CDR3 protein. A D gene is named only where the DNA matches it firmly. Size is omitted from some rows. Given values are once, few, many or a class for expanded clones.

j_gene: TRBJ1-1
v_gene: TRBV25-1
d_gene: TRBD1
len: 16
abundance: once
CDR3nt: TGTGCCAGCAGTGGGGAAGACAGGGGGCGGGCCTTCTCCGCTTTCTTT
CDR3aa: CASSGEDRGRAFSAFF

j_gene: TRBJ2-1
v_gene: TRBV4-3
d_gene: TRBD2
len: 16
abundance: .
CDR3nt: TGCGCCAGCAGCCAAGCTAGCGGGAGCTCCTACAATGAGCAGTTCTTC
CDR3aa: CASSQASGSSYNEQFF

j_gene: TRBJ2-7
v_gene: TRBV6-5
d_gene: .
len: 13
abundance: .
CDR3nt: TGTGCCAGCAGTTATGGCGAGTCCTACGAGCAGTACTTC
CDR3aa: CASSYGESYEQYF

j_gene: TRBJ2-3
v_gene: TRBV19
d_gene: TRBD1
len: 17
abundance: .
CDR3nt: TGTGCCAGTAGTATAGTCGTCGGGACAGGAATCACAGATACGCAGTATTTT
CDR3aa: CASSIVVGTGITDTQYF

j_gene: TRBJ2-7
v_gene: TRBV19
d_gene: TRBD1
len: 14
abundance: .
CDR3nt: TGTGCCAGTAGTCCTCGGACAGGGGTCTACGAGCAGTACTTC
CDR3aa: CASSPRTGVYEQYF

j_gene: TRBJ2-2
v_gene: TRBV7-6
d_gene: TRBD2
len: 18
abundance: many
CDR3nt: TGTGCCAGCAGCTTACCCGTTAGCGGGAGGGAGAACACCGGGGAGCTGTTTTTT
CDR3aa: CASSLPVSGRENTGELFF

j_gene: TRBJ1-4
v_gene: TRBV19
d_gene: .
len: 13
abundance: .
CDR3nt: TGTGCCAGTAGTGCCGGTTTGAGCGAAAAACTGTTTTTT
CDR3aa: CASSAGLSEKLFF

j_gene: TRBJ2-1
v_gene: TRBV10-1
d_gene: TRBD2
len: 15
abundance: .
CDR3nt: TGCGCCAGCAGTGAGTACACGGGACTATACAATGAGCAGTTCTTC
CDR3aa: CASSEYTGLYNEQFF

j_gene: TRBJ2-7
v_gene: TRBV18
d_gene: .
len: 17
abundance: .
CDR3nt: TGTGCCAGCTCACCATCGAGGGATGGATTTGGTTGGTACGAGCAGTACTTC
CDR3aa: CASSPSRDGFGWYEQYF

j_gene: TRBJ2-1
v_gene: TRBV2
d_gene: TRBD1
len: 13
abundance: .
CDR3nt: TGTGCCAGCAAGGAAACAGGGGGAGGTGAGCAGTTCTTC
CDR3aa: CASKETGGGEQFF

j_gene: TRBJ1-2
v_gene: TRBV27
d_gene: .
len: 13
abundance: .
CDR3nt: TGTGCCAGCAGTTTGCGACGGAACTATGGCTACACCTTC
CDR3aa: CASSLRRNYGYTF

j_gene: TRBJ2-3
v_gene: TRBV4-3
d_gene: TRBD2
len: 14
abundance: once
CDR3nt: TGCGCCAGCAGCCACGGACTAGCGGGAGATACGCAGTATTTT
CDR3aa: CASSHGLAGDTQYF

j_gene: TRBJ1-3
v_gene: TRBV10-3
d_gene: .
len: 14
abundance: .
CDR3nt: TGTGCCATCAGCCAGGGATTAGGTGGAAACACCATATATTTT
CDR3aa: CAISQGLGGNTIYF

j_gene: TRBJ1-4
v_gene: TRBV10-3
d_gene: TRBD1
len: 16
abundance: .
CDR3nt: TGTGCCATCAGTGACCTACCAGGGGGCCGGGTTGAAAAACTGTTTTTT
CDR3aa: CAISDLPGGRVEKLFF

j_gene: TRBJ2-7
v_gene: TRBV13
d_gene: .
len: 15
abundance: .
CDR3nt: TGTGCCAGCAGCTTAAACCCGGACTCCTCCTACGAGCAGTACTTC
CDR3aa: CASSLNPDSSYEQYF